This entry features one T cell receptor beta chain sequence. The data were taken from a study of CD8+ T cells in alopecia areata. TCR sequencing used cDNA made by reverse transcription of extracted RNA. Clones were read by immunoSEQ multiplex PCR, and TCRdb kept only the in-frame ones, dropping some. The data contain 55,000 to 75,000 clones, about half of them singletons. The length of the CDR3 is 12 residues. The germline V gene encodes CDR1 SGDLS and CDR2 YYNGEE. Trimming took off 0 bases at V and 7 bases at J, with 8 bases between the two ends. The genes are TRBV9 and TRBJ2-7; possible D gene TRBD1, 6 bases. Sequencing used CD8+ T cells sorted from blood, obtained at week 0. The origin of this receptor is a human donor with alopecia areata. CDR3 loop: CASSVEGGEQYF. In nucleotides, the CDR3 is TGTGCCAGCAGCGTAGAAGGGGGTGAGCAGTACTTC.